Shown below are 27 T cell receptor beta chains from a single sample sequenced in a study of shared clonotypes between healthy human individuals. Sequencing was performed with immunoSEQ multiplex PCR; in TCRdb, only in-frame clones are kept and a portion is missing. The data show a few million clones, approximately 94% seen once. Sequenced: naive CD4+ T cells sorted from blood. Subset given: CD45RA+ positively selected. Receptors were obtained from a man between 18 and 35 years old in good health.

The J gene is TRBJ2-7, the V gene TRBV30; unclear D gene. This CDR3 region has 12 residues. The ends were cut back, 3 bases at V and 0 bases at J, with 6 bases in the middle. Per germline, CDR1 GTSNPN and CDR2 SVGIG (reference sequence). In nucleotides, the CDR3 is TGTGCCTGGAGCTATAGCTCCTACGAGCAGTACTTC. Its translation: CAWSYSSYEQYF. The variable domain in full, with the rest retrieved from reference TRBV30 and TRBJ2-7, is SQTIHQWPATLVQPVGSPLSLECTVEGTSNPNLYWYRQAAGRGLQLLFYSVGIGQISSEVPQNLSASRPQDRQFILSSKKLLLSDSGFYLCAWSYSSYEQYFGPGTRLTVT.

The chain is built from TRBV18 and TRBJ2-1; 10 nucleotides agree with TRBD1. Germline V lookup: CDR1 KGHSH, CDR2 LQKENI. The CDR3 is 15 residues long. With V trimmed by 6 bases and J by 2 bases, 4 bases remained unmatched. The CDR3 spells CASSRGTGAYNEQFF. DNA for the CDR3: TGTGCCAGCTCCCGCGGGACAGGGGCCTACAATGAGCAGTTCTTC. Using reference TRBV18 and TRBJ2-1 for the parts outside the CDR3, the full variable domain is NAGVMQNPRHLVRRRGQEARLRCSPMKGHSHVYWYRQLPEEGLKFMVYLQKENIIDESGMPKERFSAEFPKEGPSILRIQQVVRGDSAAYFCASSRGTGAYNEQFFGPGTRLTVL.

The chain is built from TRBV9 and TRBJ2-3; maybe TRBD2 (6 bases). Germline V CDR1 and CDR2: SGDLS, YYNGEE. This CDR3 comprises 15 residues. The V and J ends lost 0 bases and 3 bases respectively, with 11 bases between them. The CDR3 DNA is TGTGCCAGCAGCGTAGCAACAGGAGGGACAGATACGCAGTATTTT. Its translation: CASSVATGGTDTQYF. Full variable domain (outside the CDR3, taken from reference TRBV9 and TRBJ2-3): DSGVTQTPKHLITATGQRVTLRCSPRSGDLSVYWYQQSLDQGLQFLIQYYNGEERAKGNILERFSAQQFPDLHSELNLSSLELGDSALYFCASSVATGGTDTQYFGPGTRLTVL.

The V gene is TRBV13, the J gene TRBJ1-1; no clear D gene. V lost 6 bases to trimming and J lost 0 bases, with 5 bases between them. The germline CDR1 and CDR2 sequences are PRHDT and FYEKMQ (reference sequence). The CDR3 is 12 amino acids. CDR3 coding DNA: TGTGCCAGCAGTACTCTGAACACTGAAGCTTTCTTT. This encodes CASSTLNTEAFF. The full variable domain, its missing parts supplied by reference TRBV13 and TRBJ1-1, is AAGVIQSPRHLIKEKRETATLKCYPIPRHDTVYWYQQGPGQDPQFLISFYEKMQSDKGSIPDRFSAQQFSDYHSELNMSSLELGDSALYFCASSTLNTEAFFGQGTRLTVV.

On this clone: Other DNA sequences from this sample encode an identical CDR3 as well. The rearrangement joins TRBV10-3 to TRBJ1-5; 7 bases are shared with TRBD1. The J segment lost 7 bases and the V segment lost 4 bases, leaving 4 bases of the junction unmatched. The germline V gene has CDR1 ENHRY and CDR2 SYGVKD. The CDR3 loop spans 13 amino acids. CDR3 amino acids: CAISGQGGQPQHF. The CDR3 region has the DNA TGTGCCATCAGTGGACAGGGAGGCCAGCCCCAGCATTTT.

CDR3 sequence: CASSLEGTPNTGELFF. The CDR3 DNA reads TGCGCCAGCAGCTTGGAAGGGACCCCTAACACCGGGGAGCTGTTTTTT. This chain joins TRBV5-1 and TRBJ2-2, with D tentatively TRBD1 or TRBD2 (5 bases each). Germline assignment: CDR1 SGHRS and CDR2 YFSETQ. This CDR3 spans 16 amino acids. V gave up 0 bases and J gave up 2 bases, with 11 bases separating them.

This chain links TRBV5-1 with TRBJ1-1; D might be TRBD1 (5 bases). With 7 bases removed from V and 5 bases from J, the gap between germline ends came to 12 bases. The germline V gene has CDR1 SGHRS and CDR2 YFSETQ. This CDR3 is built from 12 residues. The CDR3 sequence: CASYLQATEAFF. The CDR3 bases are TGCGCCAGCTACTTACAGGCTACTGAAGCTTTCTTT.

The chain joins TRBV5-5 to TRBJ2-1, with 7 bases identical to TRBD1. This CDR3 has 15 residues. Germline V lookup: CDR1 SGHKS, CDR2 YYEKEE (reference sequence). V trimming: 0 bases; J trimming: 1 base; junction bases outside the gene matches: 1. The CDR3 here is CASSLDRGSYNEQFF. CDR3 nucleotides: TGTGCCAGCAGCTTGGACAGGGGATCCTACAATGAGCAGTTCTTC.

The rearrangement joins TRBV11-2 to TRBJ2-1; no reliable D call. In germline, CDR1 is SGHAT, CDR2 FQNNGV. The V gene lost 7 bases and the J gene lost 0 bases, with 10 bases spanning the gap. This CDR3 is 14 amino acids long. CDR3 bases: TGTGCCAGCACCGAAGGCAGCTCCTACAATGAGCAGTTCTTC. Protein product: CASTEGSSYNEQFF.

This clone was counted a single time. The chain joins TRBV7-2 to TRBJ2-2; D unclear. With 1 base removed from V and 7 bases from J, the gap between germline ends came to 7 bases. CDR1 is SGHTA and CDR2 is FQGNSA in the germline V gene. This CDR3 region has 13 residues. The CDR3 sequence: CASSLGLFGELFF. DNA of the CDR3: TGTGCCAGCAGCTTAGGGCTCTTCGGGGAGCTGTTTTTT.

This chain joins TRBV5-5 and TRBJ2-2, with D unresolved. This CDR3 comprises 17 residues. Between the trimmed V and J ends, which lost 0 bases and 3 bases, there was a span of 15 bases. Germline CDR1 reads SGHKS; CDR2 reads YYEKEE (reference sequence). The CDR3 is CASSLASPPGHTGELFF. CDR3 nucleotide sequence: TGTGCCAGCAGCTTGGCGAGCCCCCCTGGGCACACCGGGGAGCTGTTTTTT.

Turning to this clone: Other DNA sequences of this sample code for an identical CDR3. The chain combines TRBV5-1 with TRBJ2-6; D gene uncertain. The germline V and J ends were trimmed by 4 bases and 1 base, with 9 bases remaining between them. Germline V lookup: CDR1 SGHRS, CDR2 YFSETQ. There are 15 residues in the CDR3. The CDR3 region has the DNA TGCGCCAGCAGCCGAGAAGGTTCTGGGGCCAACGTCCTGACTTTC. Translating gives CASSREGSGANVLTF.

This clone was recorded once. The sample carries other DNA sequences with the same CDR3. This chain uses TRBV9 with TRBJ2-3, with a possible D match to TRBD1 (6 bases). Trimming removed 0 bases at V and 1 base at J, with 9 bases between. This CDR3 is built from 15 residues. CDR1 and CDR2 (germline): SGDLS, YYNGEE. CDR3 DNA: TGTGCCAGCAGCGTAGTAGGGGGTGGCACAGATACGCAGTATTTT. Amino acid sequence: CASSVVGGGTDTQYF.

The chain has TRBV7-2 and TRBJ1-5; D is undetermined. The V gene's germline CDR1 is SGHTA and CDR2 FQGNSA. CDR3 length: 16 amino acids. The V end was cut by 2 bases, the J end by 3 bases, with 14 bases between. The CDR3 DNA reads TGTGCCAGCAGCTTAAGCGGAGCCCTGATCAATCAGCCCCAGCATTTT. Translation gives CASSLSGALINQPQHF.

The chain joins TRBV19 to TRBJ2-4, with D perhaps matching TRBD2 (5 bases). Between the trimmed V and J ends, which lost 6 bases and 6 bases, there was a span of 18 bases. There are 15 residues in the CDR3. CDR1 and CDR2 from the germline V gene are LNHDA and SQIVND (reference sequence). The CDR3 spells CASSPRRVGGNIQYF. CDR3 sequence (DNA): TGTGCCAGTAGCCCACGGCGGGTCGGAGGAAACATTCAGTACTTC.

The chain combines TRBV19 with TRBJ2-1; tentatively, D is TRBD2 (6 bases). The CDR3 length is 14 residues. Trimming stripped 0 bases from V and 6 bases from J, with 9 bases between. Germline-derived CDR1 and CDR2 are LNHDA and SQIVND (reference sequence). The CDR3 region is CASSIDWGVNEQFF. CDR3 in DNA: TGTGCCAGTAGTATAGATTGGGGGGTCAATGAGCAGTTCTTC. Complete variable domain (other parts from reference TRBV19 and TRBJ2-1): DGGITQSPKYLFRKEGQNVTLSCEQNLNHDAMYWYRQDPGQGLRLIYYSQIVNDFQKGDIAEGYSVSREKKESFPLTVTSAQKNPTAFYLCASSIDWGVNEQFFGPGTRLTVL.

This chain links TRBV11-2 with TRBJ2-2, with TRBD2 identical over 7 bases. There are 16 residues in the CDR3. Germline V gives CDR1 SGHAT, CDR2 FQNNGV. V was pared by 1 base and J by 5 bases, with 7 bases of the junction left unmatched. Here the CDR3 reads CASSLVWLAETGELFF. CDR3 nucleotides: TGTGCCAGCAGCTTAGTTTGGCTAGCGGAGACCGGGGAGCTGTTTTTT.

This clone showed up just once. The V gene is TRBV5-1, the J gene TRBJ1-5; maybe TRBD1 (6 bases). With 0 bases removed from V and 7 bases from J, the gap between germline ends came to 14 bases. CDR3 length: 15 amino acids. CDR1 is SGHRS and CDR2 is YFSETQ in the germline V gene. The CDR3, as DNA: TGCGCCAGCAGCTTGGATGGGGGGCAGAGGCAGCCCCAGCATTTT. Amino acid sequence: CASSLDGGQRQPQHF.

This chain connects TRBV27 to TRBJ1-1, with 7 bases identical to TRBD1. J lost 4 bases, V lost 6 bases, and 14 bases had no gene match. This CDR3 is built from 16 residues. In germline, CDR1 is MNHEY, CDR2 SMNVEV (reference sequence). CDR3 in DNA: TGTGCCAGCAGGAGCAGAACAGGGGACGTCGGCACTGAAGCTTTCTTT. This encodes CASRSRTGDVGTEAFF.

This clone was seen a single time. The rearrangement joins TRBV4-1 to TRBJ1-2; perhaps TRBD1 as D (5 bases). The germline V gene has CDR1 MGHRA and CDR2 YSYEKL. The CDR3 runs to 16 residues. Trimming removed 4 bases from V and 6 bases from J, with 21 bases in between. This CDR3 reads CASSLSIFLRGDGYTF. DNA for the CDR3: TGCGCCAGCAGCCTATCTATCTTCTTAAGGGGAGATGGCTACACCTTC.

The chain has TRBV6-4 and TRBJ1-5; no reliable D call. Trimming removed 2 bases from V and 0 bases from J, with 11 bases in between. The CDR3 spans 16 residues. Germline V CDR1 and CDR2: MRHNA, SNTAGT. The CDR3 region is CASSDLAGYSNQPQHF. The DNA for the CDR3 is TGTGCCAGCAGTGACCTCGCTGGGTATAGCAATCAGCCCCAGCATTTT.

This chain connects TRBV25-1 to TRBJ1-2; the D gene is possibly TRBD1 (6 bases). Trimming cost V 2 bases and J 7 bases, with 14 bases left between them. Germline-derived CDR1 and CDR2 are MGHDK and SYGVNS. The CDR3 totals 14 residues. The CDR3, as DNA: TGTGCCAGCAGTGAAGGGGGGGCCCTTGGTGGCTACACCTTC. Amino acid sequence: CASSEGGALGGYTF.

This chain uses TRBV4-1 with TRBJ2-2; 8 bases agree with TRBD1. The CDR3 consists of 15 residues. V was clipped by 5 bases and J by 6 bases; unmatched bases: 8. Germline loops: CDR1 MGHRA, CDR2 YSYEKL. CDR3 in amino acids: CASSSGTGRSGELFF. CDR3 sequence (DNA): TGCGCCAGCAGCTCAGGGACAGGTCGGTCCGGGGAGCTGTTTTTT.

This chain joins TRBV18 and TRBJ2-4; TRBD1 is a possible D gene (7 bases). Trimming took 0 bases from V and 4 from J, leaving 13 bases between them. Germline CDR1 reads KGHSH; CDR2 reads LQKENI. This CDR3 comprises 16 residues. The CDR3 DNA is TGTGCCAGCTCACCACCGGCCGCGGGACAGAAAAACATTCAGTACTTC. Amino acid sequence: CASSPPAAGQKNIQYF.

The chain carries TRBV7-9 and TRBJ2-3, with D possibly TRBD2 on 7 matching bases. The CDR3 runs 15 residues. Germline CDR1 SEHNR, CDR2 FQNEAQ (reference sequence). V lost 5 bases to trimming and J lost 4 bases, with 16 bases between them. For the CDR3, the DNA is TGTGCCAGCAGCGCGGGGGCGTTGCAGGCAGATACGCAGTATTTT. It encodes CASSAGALQADTQYF. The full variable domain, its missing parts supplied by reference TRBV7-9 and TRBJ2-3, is DTGVSQNPRHKITKRGQNVTFRCDPISEHNRLYWYRQTLGQGPEFLTYFQNEAQLEKSRLLSDRFSAERPKGSFSTLEIQRTEQGDSAMYLCASSAGALQADTQYFGPGTRLTVL.

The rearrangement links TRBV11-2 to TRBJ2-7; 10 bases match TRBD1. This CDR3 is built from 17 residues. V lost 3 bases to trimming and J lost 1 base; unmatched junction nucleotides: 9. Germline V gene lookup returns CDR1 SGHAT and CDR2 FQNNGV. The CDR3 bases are TGTGCCAGCAGCTTCGCCGGGACAGGGGTAAGGTCCTACGAGCAGTACTTC. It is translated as CASSFAGTGVRSYEQYF.

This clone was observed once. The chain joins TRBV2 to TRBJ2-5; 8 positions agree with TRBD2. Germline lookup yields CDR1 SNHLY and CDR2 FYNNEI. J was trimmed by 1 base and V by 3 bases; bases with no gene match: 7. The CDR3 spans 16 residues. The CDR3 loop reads CASSDWAGGIQETQYF. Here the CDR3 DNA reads TGTGCCAGCAGTGACTGGGCGGGAGGTATCCAAGAGACCCAGTACTTC.